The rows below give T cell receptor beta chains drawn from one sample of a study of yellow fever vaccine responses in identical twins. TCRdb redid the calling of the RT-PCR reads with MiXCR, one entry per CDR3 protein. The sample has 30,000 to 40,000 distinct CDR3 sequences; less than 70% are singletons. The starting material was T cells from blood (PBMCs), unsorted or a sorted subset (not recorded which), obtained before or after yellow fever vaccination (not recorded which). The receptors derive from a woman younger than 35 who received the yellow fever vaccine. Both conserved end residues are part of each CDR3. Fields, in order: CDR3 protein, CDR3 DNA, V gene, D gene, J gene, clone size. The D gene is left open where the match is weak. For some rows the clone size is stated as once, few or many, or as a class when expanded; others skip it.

CASSPSTFYEQYF | TGTGCCAGCTCACCATCTACTTTCTACGAGCAGTACTTC | TRBV18 | - | TRBJ2-7 | -
CASSHRGYTEAFF | TGTGCCAGCAGTCACAGGGGTTACACTGAAGCTTTCTTT | TRBV6-4 | TRBD1 | TRBJ1-1 | -
CASSPARELAGTDTQYF | TGTGCCAGCTCACCGGCTCGCGAACTAGCGGGCACAGATACGCAGTATTTT | TRBV18 | TRBD2 | TRBJ2-3 | once
CASSESYGFGQPQHF | TGTGCCAGCAGTGAATCCTACGGGTTTGGTCAGCCCCAGCATTTT | TRBV2 | - | TRBJ1-5 | once
CASSPGQGESLNEQFF | TGTGCCAGCAGCCCTGGACAGGGTGAAAGCCTCAATGAGCAGTTCTTC | TRBV11-1 | TRBD1 | TRBJ2-1 | -
CASSEAGETGELFF | TGTGCCAGCAGTGAAGCAGGGGAGACCGGGGAGCTGTTTTTT | TRBV6-1 | - | TRBJ2-2 | -
CASSVGRLTTDTQYF | TGTGCCAGCAGCGTAGGTCGGCTTACCACAGATACGCAGTATTTT | TRBV9 | - | TRBJ2-3 | few
CASSSPGAGANTGELFF | TGTGCCAGCAGCTCGCCTGGTGCGGGGGCGAACACCGGGGAGCTGTTTTTT | TRBV9 | TRBD2 | TRBJ2-2 | -
CASSSPSGFGNEQFF | TGTGCCAGCAGTTCTCCTTCCGGGTTTGGGAATGAGCAGTTCTTC | TRBV28 | - | TRBJ2-1 | -
CASSFKARSYNEQFF | TGTGCCAGCAGCTTCAAGGCCCGTTCCTACAATGAGCAGTTCTTC | TRBV13 | - | TRBJ2-1 | -
CASSYTGYSYGYTF | TGTGCCAGCAGTTACACAGGCTATAGCTATGGCTACACCTTC | TRBV6-2/TRBV6-3 | - | TRBJ1-2 | -
CASSPRTGKNEKLFF | TGTGCCAGCAGCCCCCGGACAGGGAAGAATGAAAAACTGTTTTTT | TRBV7-2 | TRBD1 | TRBJ1-4 | -
CTSRDRGSEKLFF | TGTACCAGCCGGGACAGGGGGAGTGAAAAACTGTTTTTT | TRBV19 | TRBD1 | TRBJ1-4 | once
CASNLPNLTVEVWNNEQFF | TGCGCCAGCAACCTCCCAAACCTCACGGTGGAGGTTTGGAACAATGAGCAGTTCTTC | TRBV5-1 | - | TRBJ2-1 | -
CATSRGTQGGINEQYF | TGTGCCACCAGCAGAGGCACCCAGGGCGGGATCAACGAGCAGTACTTC | TRBV15 | - | TRBJ2-7 | -
CASSYSYGDNEKLFF | TGTGCCAGCAGTTACTCGTATGGGGATAATGAAAAACTGTTTTTT | TRBV6-5 | - | TRBJ1-4 | -
CASTRGLDVPQQYF | TGTGCCAGCACTCGAGGACTAGACGTTCCTCAGCAGTACTTC | TRBV2 | TRBD2 | TRBJ2-7 | -
CASSTRQSYEQYF | TGTGCCAGCAGCACCCGACAGTCCTACGAGCAGTACTTC | TRBV13 | - | TRBJ2-7 | few
CASSLSGLDNNEQFF | TGTGCCAGCAGTTTATCGGGACTAGATAACAATGAGCAGTTCTTC | TRBV27 | TRBD2 | TRBJ2-1 | -
CASSTGPGELFF | TGTGCCAGTAGTACAGGGCCCGGGGAGCTGTTTTTT | TRBV19 | - | TRBJ2-2 | -
CASSPLRQGAHNQPQHF | TGCGCCAGCAGCCCCCTGCGACAGGGGGCTCACAATCAGCCCCAGCATTTT | TRBV4-1 | TRBD1 | TRBJ1-5 | -
CASSQDAFSGANVLTF | TGCGCCAGCAGCCAAGATGCCTTCTCTGGGGCCAACGTCCTGACTTTC | TRBV4-1 | - | TRBJ2-6 | -
CASSSPTDHTDTQYF | TGTGCCAGCAGTTCCCCCACAGATCACACAGATACGCAGTATTTT | TRBV12-3/TRBV12-4 | - | TRBJ2-3 | -
CASSQERGGTYGYTF | TGTGCCAGCAGCCAAGAGCGGGGGGGGACCTATGGCTACACCTTC | TRBV4-2 | - | TRBJ1-2 | few
CASNLAGLPNTGELFF | TGTGCCAGCAATCTAGCGGGGCTCCCGAACACCGGGGAGCTGTTTTTT | TRBV2 | TRBD2 | TRBJ2-2 | -
CASSPHEGGAYEQYF | TGTGCCAGCTCACCACACGAGGGTGGCGCTTACGAGCAGTACTTC | TRBV18 | - | TRBJ2-7 | -
CAISVWGADEQYF | TGTGCCATCAGTGTGTGGGGGGCCGACGAGCAGTACTTC | TRBV10-3 | - | TRBJ2-7 | -
CASSQGQGNLYTF | TGTGCCAGCAGCCAAGGACAGGGTAATCTCTACACCTTC | TRBV3-1 | TRBD1 | TRBJ1-2 | -
CASSPDDNEQFF | TGTGCCAGCAGCCCCGACGACAATGAGCAGTTCTTC | TRBV11-3 | - | TRBJ2-1 | -
CASSKPEFYEQYF | TGTGCCAGCAGCAAGCCTGAATTCTACGAGCAGTACTTC | TRBV11-1 | - | TRBJ2-7 | -
CASSLFGQGDLRIYEQYF | TGTGCCAGCAGCTTATTTGGCCAAGGGGACTTAAGAATCTACGAGCAGTACTTC | TRBV11-3 | - | TRBJ2-7 | -
CASSQYPGTEKNIQYF | TGCGCCAGCAGCCAATACCCCGGGACAGAGAAAAACATTCAGTACTTC | TRBV4-1 | TRBD1 | TRBJ2-4 | -
CASSPSRTNTEAFF | TGTGCCAGCTCACCATCCAGGACTAACACTGAAGCTTTCTTT | TRBV18 | - | TRBJ1-1 | -
CASSTSGRYSYEQYF | TGTGCCAGCAGCACTAGCGGGAGGTATTCCTACGAGCAGTACTTC | TRBV13 | TRBD2 | TRBJ2-7 | -
CASSLDGREGGAGSAYEQYF | TGTGCCAGCAGCTTAGATGGTCGGGAGGGGGGAGCGGGATCCGCTTACGAGCAGTACTTC | TRBV11-2 | TRBD2 | TRBJ2-7 | few
CAIGTSMNTEAFF | TGTGCCATCGGGACGAGCATGAACACTGAAGCTTTCTTT | TRBV10-3 | - | TRBJ1-1 | -
CASSSYVFFGGQGTDTQYF | TGTGCCAGCAGCTCATACGTCTTTTTCGGGGGCCAGGGCACAGATACGCAGTATTTT | TRBV7-1 | - | TRBJ2-3 | few
CASSEATTGAGELFF | TGTGCCAGCAGTGAAGCGACGACAGGGGCCGGGGAGCTGTTTTTT | TRBV2 | TRBD1 | TRBJ2-2 | -
CASSQDLGGVNYGYTF | TGTGCCAGCAGCCAAGATTTAGGGGGGGTTAACTATGGCTACACCTTC | TRBV3-1 | - | TRBJ1-2 | -
CASSQVGPGDGYTF | TGTGCCAGCAGCCAAGTAGGGCCAGGGGATGGCTACACCTTC | TRBV5-5 | - | TRBJ1-2 | few